The sequence of this TCR beta chain was determined in a study of cytomegalovirus exposure and HLA in healthy donors (dated by TCRdb to the late 2010s). Broadly, across the study: The 650 to 800 repertoires of the first cohort and the 95 to 150 validation repertoires were produced on the same platform, according to a later analysis. The study was designed to test whether signatures of past pathogen exposure could be identified by cataloging public T cell receptors. Along with the approximately 700-subject first cohort, a separate validation cohort of 120 different subjects was used. The study combined high-throughput TCR immunosequencing, statistical association of individual TCRs with disease status, and machine learning to predict cytomegalovirus infection status. What the study reported, not specific to this receptor: A few of the identified cytomegalovirus-associated TCR beta chains were confirmed in vitro to be specific for cytomegalovirus antigens. The classifier was reported to diagnose cytomegalovirus status with high specificity and sensitivity in both the original cohort and the validation cohort. A later analysis found that TCRs clustered in the first cohort also tended to co-occur in the 130 or so validation repertoires, with just under 95% of cluster scores above 0. A later analysis lacked HLA typing for the validation cohort, so it scored co-occurrence in that cohort across all 120 repertoires. The study listed 164 TCR beta chains as associated with cytomegalovirus. According to the authors, the approach could potentially be generalized to other disease states and immunological phenotypes. While some public TCRs were present in many individuals, most TCR sequences turned up only very rarely across donors.

Library generation was performed with the immunoSEQ multiplex PCR assay. The authors processed their data as follows. A statistical classification framework was built to diagnose cytomegalovirus status from the catalog of TCR beta chain sequences. TCRdb re-hosts the immuneACCESS table, in-frame sequences only. Its copies lack some clones; in the studies checked, an unresolved V gene accounts for under half of them, and the cause for the rest is not known. The V and J calls and the clone size are those of that table, but D and trimming were determined from the DNA. The sample table lists 150,000 to 200,000 clones, roughly nine tenths of them with a count of one. The ten largest account for 3% of the sample. This clone was recorded a few times. Its specific antigen is unknown. No qualities accompany the bases; no much larger clone lies one base away. The donors belonged to the validation cohort of about 130 subjects, which was separate from the roughly 700-subject first cohort.

Trimming leaves V shorter by 8 bases and J shorter by 4 bases, with the junction holding 5 bases beyond the gene matches. The germline V gene specifies MNHNS as CDR1 and SASEGT as CDR2. The CDR3 covers 13 residues, taking in both the cysteine and the phenylalanine. The only DNA kept is the CDR3, 39 bases in frame from the first base. This TCR derives from a woman between 18 and 29 years old in good health and CMV-seropositive. The specimen was PBMCs. The chain couples TRBV6-1 to TRBJ2-7, with TRBD1 matching 10 junction bases. The encoded CDR3 is CASSGTGVYEQYF. Here is the DNA: TGTGCCAGCTCGGGGACAGGGGTATACGAGCAGTACTTC.